The 27 T cell receptor beta chains below come from one sample, sequenced in a study of early T cells in non-severe SARS-CoV-2 infection. TCRdb processed the 5' RACE reads anew with MiXCR; each CDR3 protein has one entry. The data contain under 85,000 distinct CDR3 sequences, 10% to 15% of them seen just once; the ten biggest clones take up less than 7%. The sequenced sample was whole blood. Receptors were obtained from an adult who was a healthcare worker with PCR-confirmed SARS-CoV-2 infection or an uninfected control (not recorded which).

This clonotype was seen at least ten times. The genes are TRBV10-3 and TRBJ2-7; TRBD2 agrees at 10 bases. J gave up 0 bases and V 0 bases, and 5 bases lay outside the gene matches. The germline gives CDR1 ENHRY, CDR2 SYGVKD. The CDR3 has 17 residues. The CDR3 nucleotides read TGTGCCATCAGTGAGTCTCTAGCGGGAGCAAACTCCTACGAGCAGTACTTC. Protein product: CAISESLAGANSYEQYF.

This clonotype was seen only a few times. This rearrangement joins TRBV18 to TRBJ2-7; D is perhaps TRBD2 (6 bases). The ends were cut back, 2 bases at V and 6 bases at J, with 20 bases in the middle. The CDR3 is 16 amino acids. Per the germline V gene, CDR1 is KGHSH and CDR2 is LQKENI. CDR3 DNA sequence: TGTGCCAGCTCACCAAGCCTAAGTGGGTTGGGACTCGAGCAGTACTTC. Residues: CASSPSLSGLGLEQYF.

This chain links TRBV10-3 with TRBJ2-7; a weak D match, TRBD1 (6 bases). The CDR3 contains 14 residues. With 4 bases removed from V and 0 bases from J, the gap between germline ends came to 10 bases. Per the germline V gene, CDR1 is ENHRY and CDR2 is SYGVKD. The CDR3 DNA reads as TGTGCCATCAGTGGGACAGCCCCCTCCTACGAGCAGTACTTC. This gives the protein CAISGTAPSYEQYF.

On this clonotype itself: This may come from a read error, since a much larger clone is one base off. V and J are TRBV11-2 and TRBJ2-1, with D unclear. The J call is uncertain, as TRBJ2-7 better fits the DNA end. Germline V gene data show CDR1 as SGHAT and CDR2 as FQNNGV. The CDR3 totals 13 residues. The CDR3 is CASSLKHLDEQYF. For the CDR3, the DNA is TGTGCCAGCAGCTTAAAGCACCTGGATGAGCAGTACTTC.

This clonotype was picked up many times. The chain employs TRBV12-3 or TRBV12-4 and TRBJ2-6, with 8 bases fitting TRBD1. Unmatched junction bases numbered 8, after V lost 8 bases and J lost 2 bases. The CDR3 is 16 residues long. The CDR3 reads CASFRGRLAGANVLTF. The CDR3 nucleotides read TGTGCCAGCTTCAGGGGGCGGTTGGCTGGGGCCAACGTCCTGACTTTC.

Many counts were recorded for this clonotype. The genes are TRBV5-1 and TRBJ2-2; D remains unclear. Germline V gene data show CDR1 as SGHRS and CDR2 as YFSETQ. This CDR3 has 12 amino acids. V dropped 0 bases and J dropped 7 bases, with 4 bases sitting between them. This chain's CDR3 is CASSLENGELFF. DNA of the CDR3: TGCGCCAGCAGCTTGGAGAACGGGGAGCTGTTTTTT.

There are many counts of this clonotype. The chain links TRBV19 to TRBJ2-7; D uncertain. Trimming removed 3 bases at V and 4 bases at J, with 10 bases between. The length of the CDR3 is 13 residues. The V gene's germline CDR1 is LNHDA and CDR2 SQIVND (reference sequence). The CDR3 DNA reads TGTGCCAGTAGTATGAGAACACCTTACGAGCAGTACTTC. This encodes CASSMRTPYEQYF. Full variable domain (outside the CDR3, taken from reference TRBV19 and TRBJ2-7): DGGITQSPKYLFRKEGQNVTLSCEQNLNHDAMYWYRQDPGQGLRLIYYSQIVNDFQKGDIAEGYSVSREKKESFPLTVTSAQKNPTAFYLCASSMRTPYEQYFGPGTRLTVT.

This clonotype came up a few times. The gene calls are TRBV5-1 and TRBJ2-3; 13 positions agree with TRBD2. Germline loops: CDR1 SGHRS, CDR2 YFSETQ. J gave up 4 bases and V 5 bases, and 4 bases lay outside the gene matches. The CDR3 has 15 residues. The CDR3 coding sequence is TGCGCCAGCAGTCTACTAGCGGGGGGGCCAGATACGCAGTATTTT. This codes for CASSLLAGGPDTQYF.

There are a few counts of this clonotype. The chain joins TRBV11-1 to TRBJ1-2; no firm D call. Trimming cost V 5 bases and J 8 bases, with 15 bases left between them. The CDR3 consists of 13 residues. Germline assignment: CDR1 SGHAT and CDR2 FQDESV (reference sequence). CDR3 DNA sequence: TGTGCCAGCAGCCCAGGCCCGGAGGGCGGCTACACCTTC. Amino acid sequence: CASSPGPEGGYTF.

This clonotype was found many times. The V gene is TRBV24-1, the J gene TRBJ1-5; D perhaps matches TRBD1 (6 bases). This CDR3 has 15 amino acids. Trimming removed 4 bases from V and 7 bases from J, with 16 bases in between. Germline V gives CDR1 KGHDR, CDR2 SFDVKD. DNA of the CDR3: TGTGCCACCAGTGACCCAGGGGCCCCAGGGCAGCCCCAGCATTTT. Its protein is CATSDPGAPGQPQHF.

The table lists this clonotype with many counts. This rearrangement joins TRBV30 to TRBJ1-5; no firm D call. Per germline, CDR1 GTSNPN and CDR2 SVGIG (reference sequence). The CDR3 extends over 13 amino acids. V gave up 5 bases and J gave up 2 bases, with 10 bases separating them. This CDR3 is CAWGRGGNQPQHF. In DNA, the CDR3 is TGTGCCTGGGGACGTGGTGGCAATCAGCCCCAGCATTTT.

This clonotype was seen many times. In DNA, the CDR3 is TGCAGCGTTGGAAGGGACAGGGAGGGGGAGGCGAACATTCAGTACTTC. This codes for CSVGRDREGEANIQYF. This chain connects TRBV29-1 to TRBJ2-4, with 9 bases identical to TRBD1. V was clipped by 4 bases and J by 7 bases; unmatched bases: 14. This CDR3 region has 16 residues. CDR1 and CDR2 from the germline V gene are SQVTM and ANQGSEA.

In this sample, this clonotype turned up many times. The J gene is TRBJ2-3, the V gene TRBV12-3 or TRBV12-4, with D possibly being TRBD2 (7 bases). V lost 6 bases and J 7 bases, leaving 20 bases between the germline ends. There are 15 residues in the CDR3. The CDR3 DNA reads TGTGCCAGCAGATACTCGGGGGGCTTGGGATATACGCAGTATTTT. Encoded protein: CASRYSGGLGYTQYF.

There are many counts of this clonotype. V is TRBV29-1 and J is TRBJ1-5, with 7 positions matching TRBD1. Germline CDR1 and CDR2: SQVTM and ANQGSEA. The CDR3 totals 13 residues. V was clipped by 4 bases and J by 2 bases; unmatched bases: 2. The CDR3 DNA reads as TGCAGCGTTGGGGACAGTGGCAATCAGCCCCAGCATTTT. Its translation is CSVGDSGNQPQHF.

At least ten counts were recorded for this clonotype. The gene calls are TRBV6-6 and TRBJ2-1; a weak D match, TRBD1 (5 bases). Looked up from germline, CDR1 is MNHNY and CDR2 is SVGAGI (reference sequence). Trimming stripped 2 bases from V and 0 bases from J, with 11 bases between. There are 16 residues in the CDR3. The CDR3 sequence is CASSYGRGNSYNEQFF. The DNA for the CDR3 is TGTGCCAGCAGTTACGGTAGGGGAAACTCCTACAATGAGCAGTTCTTC.

The chain has TRBV7-2 and TRBJ2-2; D is unclear. CDR3 length: 15 residues. The V gene lost 3 bases and the J gene lost 1 base, with 9 bases spanning the gap. Germline V gene data show CDR1 as SGHTA and CDR2 as FQGNSA. The CDR3 loop is CASSLLGWNTGELFF. CDR3 sequence (DNA): TGTGCCAGCAGCTTGTTAGGGTGGAACACCGGGGAGCTGTTTTTT.

The rearrangement links TRBV2 to TRBJ2-7; D remains ambiguous. The CDR3 is made up of 15 amino acids. CDR1 is SNHLY and CDR2 is FYNNEI in the germline V gene. With 2 bases removed from V and 0 bases from J, the gap between germline ends came to 11 bases. CDR3 region: CASSEFDVSSYEQYF. The CDR3, as DNA: TGTGCCAGCAGTGAATTCGACGTAAGCTCCTACGAGCAGTACTTC.

The J gene is TRBJ2-7, the V gene TRBV29-1; 7 bases line up with TRBD1. Germline V gene data show CDR1 as SQVTM and CDR2 as ANQGSEA. The J segment lost 0 bases and the V segment lost 7 bases, leaving 12 bases of the junction unmatched. The CDR3 spans 15 residues. CDR3 amino acids: CSAHRRTGSSYEQYF. The CDR3 DNA follows: TGCAGCGCGCATCGGCGGACAGGAAGCTCCTACGAGCAGTACTTC.

This clonotype has more than one count but fewer than ten. The chain employs TRBV12-3 or TRBV12-4 and TRBJ1-3; D might be TRBD1 (5 bases). V lost 1 base and J 3 bases, leaving 13 bases between the germline ends. This CDR3 is 16 amino acids long. The CDR3 DNA follows: TGTGCCAGCAGTTTAGGTTCATGGGGGAGTGGAAACACCATATATTTT. Translating it yields CASSLGSWGSGNTIYF.

This clonotype showed up just a few times. The V gene is TRBV9, the J gene TRBJ2-2, with D uncertain. Germline V gives CDR1 SGDLS, CDR2 YYNGEE. The CDR3 has 15 residues. Trimming stripped 2 bases from V and 0 bases from J, with 8 bases between. The DNA of the CDR3 is TGTGCCAGCAGCGTCGTAGGAGCGAACACCGGGGAGCTGTTTTTT. Its protein is CASSVVGANTGELFF.

J is TRBJ2-1 and V is TRBV6-1; 9 bases map to TRBD1. The CDR3 totals 16 residues. Trimming at V came to 3 bases and at J to 2 bases, leaving 5 bases not matched to a gene. Germline values: CDR1 MNHNS, CDR2 SASEGT. The CDR3 nucleotides are TGTGCCAGCAGTGAGCTCGGACAGGGGCCCTACAATGAGCAGTTCTTC. This sequence encodes CASSELGQGPYNEQFF.

In its sample, this clonotype was seen a few times. The V call is TRBV6-2 or TRBV6-3, the J call TRBJ2-7; D is unclear. The CDR3 runs to 13 residues. V gave up 2 bases and J gave up 1 base, with 6 bases separating them. Germline lookup yields CDR1 MNHEY and CDR2 SVGEGT. CDR3 sequence reads: CASSYGWSYEQYF. The CDR3 nucleotides are TGTGCCAGCAGTTACGGCTGGTCCTACGAGCAGTACTTC.

This clonotype was seen only once. This chain connects TRBV4-3 to TRBJ2-5; TRBD2 matches 9 bases. Germline V gene data show CDR1 as LGHNA and CDR2 as YSLEER. J was trimmed by 5 bases and V by 6 bases; bases with no gene match: 7. CDR3 size: 14 residues. The CDR3 here is CASSQLAGAETQYF. The CDR3 region has the DNA TGCGCCAGCAGTCAATTAGCGGGAGCCGAGACCCAGTACTTC.

This clonotype was recorded at least ten times. The chain is built from TRBV7-9 and TRBJ2-5; 11 nucleotides agree with TRBD2. Germline CDR1 is SEHNR and CDR2 is FQNEAQ (reference sequence). The CDR3 contains 16 residues. J lost 6 bases, V lost 6 bases, and 12 bases had no gene match. The CDR3 here is CASRPPLAGVGKTQYF. For the CDR3, the DNA is TGTGCCAGCAGACCACCACTAGCGGGGGTCGGAAAGACCCAGTACTTC.

This chain uses TRBV6-5 with TRBJ1-2; possible D gene TRBD1, 5 bases. Looked up from germline, CDR1 is MNHEY and CDR2 is SVGAGI. The ends were cut back, 4 bases at V and 4 bases at J, with 19 bases in the middle. This CDR3 contains 16 residues. The chain's CDR3 is CASSLTSPRAGYGYTF. CDR3 nucleotide sequence: TGTGCCAGCAGTTTAACGTCCCCCAGGGCCGGCTATGGCTACACCTTC.

V and J are TRBV20-1 and TRBJ2-7; D possibly uses TRBD1 or TRBD2 (5 bases each). Germline CDR1 DFQATT, CDR2 SNEGSKA (reference sequence). CDR3 length: 15 residues. V lost 5 bases to trimming and J lost 4 bases, with 21 bases between them. The CDR3 DNA sequence: TGCAGTGCTGGGTGGACGGGGATGGGGGTTTACGAGCAGTACTTC. It is translated as CSAGWTGMGVYEQYF.

This clonotype was observed many times. The rearrangement links TRBV5-1 to TRBJ1-4; TRBD1 agrees at 7 bases. Germline assignment: CDR1 SGHRS and CDR2 YFSETQ. Trimming removed 1 base from V and 0 bases from J; junction bases left unmatched: 0. This CDR3 comprises 15 residues. Here the CDR3 reads CASSLQGATNEKLFF. CDR3 DNA sequence: TGCGCCAGCAGCTTGCAGGGGGCAACTAATGAAAAACTGTTTTTT. The complete variable domain, with remaining parts taken from reference TRBV5-1 and TRBJ1-4, reads KAGVTQTPRYLIKTRGQQVTLSCSPISGHRSVSWYQQTPGQGLQFLFEYFSETQRNKGNFPGRFSGRQFSNSRSEMNVSTLELGDSALYLCASSLQGATNEKLFFGSGTQLSVL.